The text below deals with one TCR beta chain. It has no known antigen specificity. No per-base quality is available; no much larger clone lies one base away. Synthetic TCR analog templates were spiked into each PCR to estimate absolute template abundance from read counts. TCRbeta CDR3 regions were amplified from genomic DNA with bias-controlled V and J gene primers using the immunoSEQ assay. Sequencing of rearranged TCRbeta segments was done at approximately 20X coverage. The study's own analysis went as follows. Clustering was used to correct sequencing errors, and CDR3s were annotated against IMGT so that V, D and J genes could be assigned. Only productive TCRbeta rearrangements were used in downstream analyses, excluding out-of-frame or stop-codon sequences. Clonality was computed as one minus Shannon entropy normalized by the log of the number of unique productive sequences. Fisher's exact test with Benjamini-Hochberg correction, at a threshold of adjusted p below 0.01, was used to find clones that differed between time points or between blood and tumor. Held by TCRdb, this immuneACCESS table contains in-frame sequences only and omits some clones. Under half of the omission traces to an unresolved V gene where checked; the cause of the rest is unknown. The DNA was the basis for D and trimming; V, J and clone size are from that table. For this sample the table gives 45,000 to 55,000 clones, of which around 86% were detected only once. The biggest ten clones account for under 11% of the sample.

This entry belongs to a study of PD-L1 blockade in urothelial cancer (TCRdb year 2017). The study in broad terms: All patients started therapy around 2014 and received atezolizumab 1,200 mg intravenously every 3 weeks. About 90% of the roughly 30 patients were identified as males with urothelial cancer of bladder origin, and a prior smoking history was reported by 18 of 29 patients. Patients had an ECOG performance status of 0 or 1 and had received between 0 and 3 prior chemotherapy regimens. Blood samples were analyzed at 3 weeks after treatment start (second dose) and at 6 weeks after treatment start. Blood samples gave a median of roughly 150,000 T cells and tens of thousands of unique TCRs, with a median clonality of approximately 0.08. An exploratory multi-omic analysis was conducted of the somatic, immune and clinical correlates of response to PD-L1 blockade with atezolizumab in urothelial cancer. Pretreatment tumor samples, along with matched peripheral blood collected serially before and after atezolizumab treatment, underwent TCR sequencing. Progression-free survival longer than 6 months counted as durable clinical benefit, and TCR features were additionally tested against both progression-free and overall survival. In the same patients who had TCR sequencing, pretreatment tumors also underwent whole exome sequencing and RNA sequencing. Durable clinical benefit was achieved by nine patients but not by the remaining 20. Approximately 29 patients had pretreatment blood TCR-seq, some 25 had at least one posttreatment blood collection, and some 25 had tumor TCR-seq.

General study outcomes and caveats: Greater expansion of tumor-associated TCR clones in peripheral blood 3 weeks after the start of treatment was observed in patients with durable benefit (n of about 20, p = 0.022). Because the sample size was small (n ≈ 29) and many exploratory analyses were performed, the results are intended to be hypothesis-generating. A pretreatment peripheral blood TCR clonality below the median was linked to improved progression-free and overall survival.

The time point label of this sample denotes: peripheral blood 6 weeks after treatment start. The cohort included about 29 patients with locally advanced or metastatic urothelial carcinoma who were treated at Memorial Sloan Kettering on a trial protocol. Peripheral blood mononuclear cells were collected from each patient pretreatment and during treatment, giving between 1 and 8 total time points per patient. The Qiagen DNeasy Blood extraction kit was used to purify genomic DNA from total PBMCs and from tumor samples. PBMCs were collected pretreatment and during treatment, and were isolated and stored as previously described. This receptor was identified in a man aged 60-69 years with urothelial cancer. Sample: PBMCs, taken around atezolizumab (anti-PD-L1) treatment.

The DNA sequence follows: TGTGCCAGCAGTCCCCCTACAGGCGGAGGCTACACCTTC. This is translated as CASSPPTGGGYTF. The chain joins TRBV28 to TRBJ1-2; TRBD1 might be the D gene, on 5 matching bases. Looking up the germline V gene yields CDR1 MDHEN and CDR2 SYDVKM. The V and J ends are trimmed by 5 bases and 8 bases, leaving 15 bases between them. The CDR3 sequence holds 13 residues, the cysteine and phenylalanine included. Solely the CDR3 DNA is kept, with 39 bases framed from the first base.